Below, 7 T cell receptor beta chains from the same sample are listed, as sequenced in a study of blood T cell repertoires in COVID-19. Clones were sequenced by immunoSEQ multiplex PCR, and TCRdb holds only the in-frame ones, with some missing. The sample contains roughly 360,000 clones, about four fifths of which appear only once. The source material was PBMCs or T cells enriched from blood (not recorded which). These TCRs come from a woman in her fifties or sixties who had recovered from COVID-19.

In its sample, this clone was seen once. This rearrangement joins TRBV6-2 or TRBV6-3 to TRBJ2-7, with 7 bases identical to TRBD2. V trimming: 6 bases; J trimming: 3 bases; junction bases outside the gene matches: 5. The CDR3 loop spans 13 amino acids. CDR1 and CDR2 from the germline V gene are MNHEY and SVGEGT. CDR3 in amino acids: CASSPSGNYEQYF. The DNA of the CDR3 is TGTGCCAGCAGCCCAAGCGGGAACTACGAGCAGTACTTC.

This clone was recorded a few times. This CDR3 is CASSVATGGQGASANTIYF. CDR3 sequence (DNA): TGTGCCAGCAGCGTAGCTACAGGGGGACAGGGGGCCAGTGCGAACACCATATATTTT. V usage is TRBV9 and J usage is TRBJ1-3; 12 bases agree with TRBD1. The CDR3 has 19 residues. Germline CDR1 reads SGDLS; CDR2 reads YYNGEE. J gave up 7 bases and V 0 bases, and 14 bases lay outside the gene matches. Full variable domain (rest looked up from reference TRBV9 and TRBJ1-3): DSGVTQTPKHLITATGQRVTLRCSPRSGDLSVYWYQQSLDQGLQFLIQYYNGEERAKGNILERFSAQQFPDLHSELNLSSLELGDSALYFCASSVATGGQGASANTIYFGEGSWLTVV.

V is TRBV10-3 and J is TRBJ2-3; 7 positions match TRBD1. The CDR3 runs 14 residues. The germline gives CDR1 ENHRY, CDR2 SYGVKD. The trim removed 7 bases at V and 1 base at J, leaving 5 bases unmatched. DNA for the CDR3: TGTGCCATCAACCCGCAGGGGGGCACAGATACGCAGTATTTT. Translating it yields CAINPQGGTDTQYF.

The rearrangement joins TRBV12-3 or TRBV12-4 to TRBJ2-4; no reliable D call. The CDR3 has 13 residues. V lost 4 bases, J lost 0 bases, and 4 bases lay in between. In nucleotides, the CDR3 is TGTGCCAGCAGTTCCCTAGCCAAAAACATTCAGTACTTC. Amino acid sequence: CASSSLAKNIQYF.

This clone was counted a few times. The chain combines TRBV19 with TRBJ1-2; TRBD1 is a possible D gene (6 bases). CDR1 is LNHDA, CDR2 SQIVND, per germline (reference sequence). Trimming took 7 bases from V and 4 from J, leaving 19 bases between them. CDR3 length: 15 residues. CDR3 in DNA: TGTGCCAGTAATCCAGGAGGGGGAGGGAGCTATGGCTACACCTTC. Protein: CASNPGGGGSYGYTF.

Remarks on this clone: Other nucleotide sequences in the sample specify the same CDR3. The V and J genes are TRBV19 and TRBJ1-2; no firm D call. With 6 bases removed from V and 5 bases from J, the gap between germline ends came to 4 bases. This CDR3 is 10 amino acids long. CDR1 and CDR2 from the germline V gene are LNHDA and SQIVND (reference sequence). The CDR3 DNA follows: TGTGCCAGTAGCGGGTATGGCTACACCTTC. As protein: CASSGYGYTF.

The rearrangement uses TRBV5-1 and TRBJ2-3; a weak D match, TRBD1 (5 bases). The V and J ends lost 3 bases and 2 bases respectively, with 7 bases between them. Germline CDR1 reads SGHRS; CDR2 reads YFSETQ. There are 13 residues in the CDR3. CDR3 amino acids: CASSSRDTDTQYF. CDR3 bases: TGCGCCAGCAGCTCCAGGGACACAGATACGCAGTATTTT.